One and the same sample provided the 14 T cell receptor beta chains below, sequenced in a study of cytomegalovirus exposure and HLA in healthy donors. The PCR was carried out with 60 Vbeta primers and 13 Jbeta primers. Using immunoSEQ multiplex PCR, the repertoire was profiled, and TCRdb retains in-frame clones only, with some absent. The sample consists of under 150,000 clones, 55% to 80% of them appearing once. Sequences were obtained from PBMCs. The receptor source for this set is a woman in her thirties or forties in good health and CMV-seronegative.

This chain uses TRBV7-2 with TRBJ2-5; TRBD2 aligns across 13 bases. The V segment lost 6 bases and the J segment 5 bases; nucleotides outside the gene matches: 6. There are 15 residues in the CDR3. Germline V CDR1 and CDR2: SGHTA, FQGNSA. The CDR3 bases are TGTGCCAGCAGTTGGACTAGCGGGGGCCGGGAGACCCAGTACTTC. Its protein product is CASSWTSGGRETQYF. Full variable domain (rest looked up from reference TRBV7-2 and TRBJ2-5): GAGVSQSPSNKVTEKGKDVELRCDPISGHTALYWYRQSLGQGLEFLIYFQGNSAPDKSGLPSDRFSAERTGGSVSTLTIQRTQQEDSAVYLCASSWTSGGRETQYFGPGTRLLVL.

The V gene is TRBV5-4, the J gene TRBJ2-6; weak D call: TRBD1 (5 bases). Germline assignment: CDR1 SGHNT and CDR2 YYREEE (reference sequence). Trimming cost V 3 bases and J 0 bases, with 10 bases left between them. The CDR3 has 16 amino acids. This chain's CDR3 is CASSSDSFSGANVLTF. In DNA form, the CDR3 reads TGTGCCAGCAGCTCCGACAGCTTCTCTGGGGCCAACGTCCTGACTTTC.

This chain links TRBV2 with TRBJ2-7; 8 bases agree with TRBD1. Germline CDR1 and CDR2: SNHLY and FYNNEI. J was trimmed by 4 bases and V by 3 bases; bases with no gene match: 5. The CDR3 is made up of 14 amino acids. The CDR3 nucleotides read TGTGCCAGCAGTGAGAGACAGGGGCTTTACGAGCAGTACTTC. It specifies CASSERQGLYEQYF.

This clone was seen a few times. V is TRBV6-6 and J is TRBJ2-2, with a possible D match to TRBD1 (5 bases). V was pared by 6 bases and J by 1 base, with 9 bases between. CDR1 MNHNY and CDR2 SVGAGI come from the germline V gene (reference sequence). CDR3 length: 14 amino acids. CDR3 sequence: CASSLDRNTGELFF. The CDR3 coding sequence is TGTGCCAGCAGCCTAGACAGGAACACCGGGGAGCTGTTTTTT.

The rearrangement joins TRBV28 to TRBJ2-3, with 8 nucleotides matching TRBD1. V dropped 3 bases and J dropped 0; count of bases not matched to a gene: 5. The CDR3 runs 16 residues. From germline, CDR1 is MDHEN and CDR2 SYDVKM. As DNA, the CDR3 is TGTGCCAGCAGTTTCAATCGACAGGGGAGCACAGATACGCAGTATTTT. Translating gives CASSFNRQGSTDTQYF.

This sequence joins TRBV28 and TRBJ1-5; D not certain. The CDR3 is made up of 14 amino acids. V was shortened by 5 bases and J by 0 bases, with 8 bases between the two germline ends. Germline CDR1 MDHEN, CDR2 SYDVKM. The CDR3 loop is CASSPRYSNQPQHF. In DNA, the CDR3 is TGTGCCAGCAGTCCCCGTTATAGCAATCAGCCCCAGCATTTT.

This clone has more than one count but fewer than ten. The chain couples TRBV28 to TRBJ2-3; D might be TRBD1 (6 bases). Trimming removed 5 bases at V and 8 bases at J, with 14 bases between. The CDR3 is made up of 13 amino acids. Germline V gene lookup returns CDR1 MDHEN and CDR2 SYDVKM. For the CDR3, the DNA is TGTGCCAGCAGTCTTCAACAGGGATCTACGCAGTATTTT. Protein: CASSLQQGSTQYF.

The J gene is TRBJ1-1, the V gene TRBV28; D may be TRBD1 (5 bases). Germline-derived CDR1 and CDR2 are MDHEN and SYDVKM. Trimming took 8 bases from V and 0 from J, leaving 22 bases between them. The CDR3 loop spans 17 amino acids. CDR3 nucleotides: TGTGCCAGCTTCTCTAGGGGTCAACCGAGGATGAACACTGAAGCTTTCTTT. Its protein product is CASFSRGQPRMNTEAFF.

This rearrangement joins TRBV5-6 to TRBJ1-5, with D unresolved. V was cut by 4 bases and J by 1 base, with 12 bases left in between. Per the germline V gene, CDR1 is SGHDT and CDR2 is YYEEEE. This CDR3 is built from 15 residues. The CDR3 protein is CASSRQRASNQPQHF. The CDR3 DNA reads as TGTGCCAGCAGCCGCCAGCGGGCCAGCAATCAGCCCCAGCATTTT.

This clone was counted a few times. The rearrangement uses TRBV15 and TRBJ2-1, with TRBD1 matching 9 bases. This CDR3 contains 16 residues. The germline V gene encodes CDR1 LNHNV and CDR2 YYDKDF (reference sequence). J gave up 7 bases and V 1 base, and 8 bases lay outside the gene matches. This CDR3 reads CATSRGGTGGYNEQFF. CDR3 in DNA: TGTGCCACCAGCAGAGGGGGAACAGGGGGCTATAATGAGCAGTTCTTC.

This clone was seen only a few times. The V call is TRBV10-2, the J call TRBJ2-3; TRBD2 might be the D (6 bases). The CDR3 extends over 13 amino acids. Germline CDR1 is WSHSY and CDR2 is SAAADI. Trimming removed 7 bases at V and 4 bases at J, with 12 bases between. CDR3 sequence reads: CASTGELPDTQYF. CDR3 nucleotides: TGCGCCAGCACGGGGGAACTCCCAGATACGCAGTATTTT.

As DNA, the CDR3 is TGTGCCAGCAGCCGTTCCCGCGGGGAGATAGCGACCCAGTACTTC. It is translated as CASSRSRGEIATQYF. The chain carries TRBV4-2 and TRBJ2-5, with D perhaps matching TRBD2 (6 bases). The CDR3 is 15 amino acids. Trimming stripped 4 bases from V and 7 bases from J, with 19 bases between. Germline V gene sequence: CDR1 LGHNA, CDR2 YNFKEQ.

The chain combines TRBV28 with TRBJ1-1, with TRBD1 matching over 9 bases. The CDR3 length is 14 residues. Germline CDR1 and CDR2: MDHEN and SYDVKM. V gave up 2 bases and J gave up 7 bases; unmatched junction bases: 5. The chain's CDR3 is CASSLRTGAGEAFF. The CDR3 region has the DNA TGTGCCAGCAGTTTAAGGACAGGGGCCGGTGAAGCTTTCTTT.

The genes are TRBV4-1 and TRBJ2-3, with 14 bases matching TRBD2. The CDR3 covers 17 residues. Germline V gene sequence: CDR1 MGHRA, CDR2 YSYEKL. With V trimmed by 5 bases and J by 6 bases, 10 bases remained unmatched. The CDR3 DNA reads as TGCGCCAGCAGCTTAACGACTAGCGGGGGGGCAGCGGATACGCAGTATTTT. This codes for CASSLTTSGGAADTQYF.